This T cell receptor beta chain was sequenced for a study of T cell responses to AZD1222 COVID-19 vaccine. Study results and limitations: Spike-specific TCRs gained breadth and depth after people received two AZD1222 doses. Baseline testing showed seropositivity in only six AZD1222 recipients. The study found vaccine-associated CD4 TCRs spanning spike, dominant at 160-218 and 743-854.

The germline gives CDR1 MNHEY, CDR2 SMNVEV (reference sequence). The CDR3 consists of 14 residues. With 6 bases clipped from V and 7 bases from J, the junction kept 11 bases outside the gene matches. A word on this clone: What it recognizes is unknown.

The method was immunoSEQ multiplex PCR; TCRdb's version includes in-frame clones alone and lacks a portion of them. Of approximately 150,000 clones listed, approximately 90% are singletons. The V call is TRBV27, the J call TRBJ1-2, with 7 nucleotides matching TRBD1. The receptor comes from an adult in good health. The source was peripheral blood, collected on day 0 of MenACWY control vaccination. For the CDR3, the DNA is TGTGCCAGCAGCCCCTCATCAGGGGGTGGTGGCTACACCTTC. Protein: CASSPSSGGGGYTF.